This T cell receptor beta chain derives from a study of cytomegalovirus exposure and HLA in healthy donors (dated by TCRdb to the late 2010s). Some background on the complete study: An earlier analysis of under 600 of the donors reported 250 to 300 Gb of sequence data and about 100 million unique TCR beta sequences from roughly 180 million T cells. The study aimed to test whether signatures of past pathogen exposure could be identified by cataloging public T cell receptors. Along with the roughly 610-subject first cohort, a separate validation cohort of over a hundred different subjects was used. To decide whether each TCR beta V gene segment behaved as functional or pseudogenic, an earlier analysis of some 600 of the donors relied on high-throughput TCR beta sequencing. Typing coverage varied by locus: about 620-630 donors for A, B, C, DRB1 and DQB1; more than 500 for DQA1; approximately 570 for DPA1; some 470 for DPB1. Every repertoire in the discovery cohort had been generated on one and the same sequencing platform. An early release covering 500 to 750 HLA-typed donors comprised about 290 gigabases of sequencing data and around 86 million unique TCR sequences. Donor age, sex, ethnicity and CMV serostatus were compiled together with the repertoire data. Several DR-DQ haplotypes were treated as single units for association and clustering because of strong linkage in the cohort. On average, 235,054 unique TCR beta nucleotide sequences were sequenced per donor among several hundred genotyped donors of the cohort, with roughly 18% of those sequences being non-productive. The study combined high-throughput TCR immunosequencing, statistical association of individual TCRs with disease status, and machine learning to predict cytomegalovirus infection status. In a later analysis, previously published TCR beta repertoires from 670 or so donors were re-analyzed and high-resolution HLA genotyping was added so that TCR occurrence patterns could be studied. The T cell repertoires of 550 to 850 subjects were profiled by immunosequencing and related to cytomegalovirus serostatus. In the later analysis, no new phenotypic data were used to find candidate immune exposures; instead, reliance was placed on TCR beta sequences and their occurrence across donors. Class I and class II HLA loci were covered by the typing at four-digit resolution. A later genetic analysis took genome-wide SNP genotypes for 398 of the 666 donors and used that subset as a discovery cohort. Among the roughly 400 genotyped donors, approximately 81% belonged to the genetic ancestry cluster associated with self-reported Caucasian donors. General findings and caveats noted by the study authors: A later analysis found that HLA-associated TCR beta chains were more clonally expanded and had lower generation probabilities than equally common non-associated chains. Linkage disequilibrium might explain the correlated functional status among segregating V segments, but an unknown experimental factor could not be excluded. Most CMV-associated TCR beta chains appeared to be HLA-restricted in a later analysis, and the HLA associations seemed to be driven largely by CMV exposure. Roughly uniform sequencing depth across donors was assumed in presence/absence analyses, although this assumption may not hold. While some public TCRs were present in many individuals, most TCR sequences turned up only very rarely across donors. In a later analysis, TCR association rates were found to vary across HLA loci, with the most associated TCRs seen for DRB1 alleles and the fewest for HLA-C alleles. The 87-base-pair reads could not distinguish some IMGT-functional V segments, including TRBV6-2 and TRBV6-3, so those segments were excluded. The earlier analysis of 587 of the donors excluded 15 to 20 rarely observed V segments, including chromosome 9 orphons, because counts were too low. The classifier was reported to diagnose cytomegalovirus status with high specificity and sensitivity in both the original and validation cohorts. A later genetic analysis reported fewer N-insertions in productive TCRs among donors in an Asian-associated ancestry cluster than the roughly 700-donor mean. In vitro tests confirmed that three of the cytomegalovirus-associated TCR beta chains recognize cytomegalovirus antigens. An earlier analysis of some 560 of the donors showed that most TCR beta V segments appeared in productive rearrangements either about 87% or about 30% of the time, which broadly matched IMGT annotations. Only TCR beta chains were sequenced in this cohort, and the absence of alpha or paired-chain data limited detectable features. A later analysis associated about 17,000 TCR beta sequences with specific HLA alleles at a false discovery rate of 0.05. A cluster of highly shared sequence variants was judged likely to be a technical artifact of the sequencing pipeline. A further reported finding was that TCR beta sequences accurately predicted the HLA-A and HLA-B alleles for most subjects in the first cohort. Strong co-occurrence of HLA alleles, especially DR and DQ, made assigning TCR associations to individual alleles difficult. For the cohort, immune exposure information was limited to CMV serostatus. According to a later analysis, parvovirus B19, influenza, CMV and Epstein-Barr virus appeared linked to several top co-occurrence clusters. The study listed 170 or so TCR beta chains as associated with cytomegalovirus. V-gene and J-gene trimming of TCR beta chains was associated with a missense DCLRE1C variant in a later genetic analysis, and the association was replicated in an independent cohort. Because HLA typing was unavailable for some donors at each locus, only the typed subset was used in association tests. It was suggested by the authors that the approach could potentially be generalized to other disease states and immunological phenotypes.

The cohort comprised under 700 healthy bone marrow donors. At the time of sampling, all cohort members were nominally healthy, though unrecorded immune exposures were likely present. The donor was CMV seropositive and was included in the group of 300 or so seropositive cohort members. Each donor provided a peripheral blood sample, and peripheral blood mononuclear cells were used for TCR beta sequencing. The Qiagen DNeasy Blood Extraction Kit was used to extract genomic DNA from the blood cell samples. Its CDR3 holds 14 amino acids, cysteine through phenylalanine. The retained sequence is limited to the CDR3, 42 bases, with the frame set at the first base. CDR1 is given as MDHEN and CDR2 as SYDVKM, both from the germline V gene. At the junction V is shortened by 6 bases and J by 0 bases, with 11 bases in between. With respect to this clone: Its antigen is still unknown. No quality values exist for individual bases; no much larger clone is one base distant.

The method behind the library was the immunoSEQ multiplex PCR assay. For the multiplex PCR, a mixture combining 60 forward primers for TCR Vbeta segments and 13 reverse primers for TCR Jbeta segments was used. The CDR3 region of rearranged TCR beta genes was amplified from genomic DNA by a multiplex PCR assay. The amplified TCR beta libraries were sequenced on the Illumina HiSeq System as 87-base-pair reads. Regarding the original processing steps: Across the 700 or so repertoires, a later analysis counted 78 million or so unique TCR beta chains, roughly 11 million of which were shared by at least two donors. Raw reads were error-corrected and collapsed into unique sequences by a nearest-neighbor algorithm in which closely related sequences were merged to remove PCR and sequencing errors. To assign V, D and J gene segments, CDR3 sequences were aligned to IMGT reference sequences. Each retained sequence needed at least a six-nucleotide match to both a V gene segment and a J gene segment. A rearrangement counted as productive if the CDR3 had no stop codons and remained in frame with V and J, and every other rearrangement counted as non-productive. CDR3 was defined according to IMGT convention as the region running from the second conserved V-encoded cysteine to the conserved J-encoded phenylalanine. In an earlier analysis of more than 550 of the donors, sequences lacking an unambiguous match to a single V gene segment were excluded. In an earlier analysis of some 590 of the donors, a V segment was called functional when productive rearrangements were above 56.7%, and segregating when the standard deviation between donors exceeded 5%. To diagnose cytomegalovirus status from the catalog of TCR beta chain sequences, a statistical classification framework was built. V and J gene assignment, in a later analysis, came from comparing TCR nucleotide sequences with IMGT/GENE-DB human TR gene sequences. Using the TCRdist pipeline, a later analysis assigned CDR3 sequences along with most-parsimonious VDJ recombination scenarios. A later analysis defined each TCR beta chain by its CDR3 amino acid sequence plus V-gene family, and excluded reads lacking a unique V-gene family. In a later analysis, some 600 highly shared, low-generation-probability nucleotide sequences were removed to address suspected cross-contamination and a sequencing artifact. In a later analysis, a clonal expansion index was calculated for each public chain from normalized within-repertoire ranks of inferred template counts. In a later analysis, generation probabilities were computed with a VDJ recombination model fitted to out-of-frame rearrangements, and the resulting probabilities were checked against IGoR. Hypergeometric tests were used in a later analysis to score TCR-TCR, TCR-HLA and TCR-CMV co-occurrence, with a repertoire-size bias correction applied to the TCR pairs. False discovery rates were estimated in a later analysis by permuting HLA or CMV assignments 20 times. In a later analysis, co-occurring TCRs were grouped using DBSCAN, with TCRdist sequence similarity added in when clustering inside HLA-allele-positive subsets. For co-occurrence clustering, repertoires with fewer than 30,000 or more than 120,000 public chains were excluded, along with roughly 5 repertoires with anomalous nucleotide sharing. TCRdb took over this immuneACCESS table, retaining in-frame rearrangements with V and J assigned. Such tables are incomplete; in checked studies, under half of the missing clones stem from an unresolved V gene, and the remainder is unexplained. From that table come the V and J calls and clone size; the DNA was used to work out D and trimming. This sample gives under 130,000 clones in total; approximately 12% of them show up just once. Of the sample, roughly a sixth falls within the top ten clones.

The receptor was isolated from a man aged 35-49 years in good health and CMV-seropositive. Sequences were obtained from PBMCs. The chain is encoded by TRBV28 joined to TRBJ1-1, with a tentative D gene TRBD1 over 6 matching bases. The DNA reads as follows: TGTGCCAGCAGGCCACAGGGCTTGAACACTGAAGCTTTCTTT. Its coded protein is CASRPQGLNTEAFF.